These 4 T cell receptor beta chains share one sample of origin, sequenced in a study of T cell changes during pregnancy in multiple sclerosis. Assay used: immunoSEQ multiplex PCR; TCRdb lists only in-frame clones, some missing. This table has tens of thousands of clones, under 95% appearing once. Here the sequenced sample was CD4+ T cells from peripheral blood mononuclear cells, taken in the third trimester of pregnancy. These receptors were obtained from a female donor with multiple sclerosis, enrolled in a pregnancy study.

CDR3 sequence: CASSLRGGRPTDTQYF. The DNA of the CDR3 is TGTGCCAGCAGCTTAAGAGGCGGGAGGCCCACAGATACGCAGTATTTT. The chain joins TRBV7-3 to TRBJ2-3; TRBD2 agrees at 8 bases. V lost 1 base and J lost 2; bases outside the gene matches: 5. This CDR3 is 16 amino acids long. Germline V lookup: CDR1 SGHTA, CDR2 FQGTGA.

The chain couples TRBV6-5 to TRBJ2-2, with 9 bases that match TRBD1. V lost 6 bases and J lost 5; bases outside the gene matches: 7. The CDR3 sequence is 15 residues long. Germline V gives CDR1 MNHEY, CDR2 SVGAGI. This CDR3 reads CASSTGTGSTGELFF. In DNA, the CDR3 is TGTGCCAGCAGCACCGGGACAGGGTCTACCGGGGAGCTGTTTTTT.

The chain links TRBV11-3 to TRBJ1-3; the D is unclear. Trimming shortened V by 7 bases and J by 4 bases, and 11 bases separated the two germline ends. Germline V CDR1 and CDR2: SGHNT, YENEEA. CDR3 size: 13 residues. CDR3 loop: CASTYASGNTIYF. The CDR3 nucleotides are TGTGCCAGCACCTATGCGAGCGGAAACACCATATATTTT.

The chain carries TRBV19 and TRBJ2-6, with TRBD1 matching over 8 bases. The CDR3 has 16 amino acids. The J segment lost 2 bases and the V segment lost 2 bases, leaving 2 bases of the junction unmatched. CDR1 LNHDA and CDR2 SQIVND come from the germline V gene (reference sequence). The CDR3 here is CASSIPGGAGANVLTF. CDR3 sequence (DNA): TGTGCCAGTAGTATACCAGGGGGCGCTGGGGCCAACGTCCTGACTTTC.